These 7 T cell receptor beta chains originate from one sample sequenced in a study of blood T cell repertoires in COVID-19. The protocol was immunoSEQ multiplex PCR, while the TCRdb copy is restricted to in-frame clones and leaves out a portion. The repertoire consists of tens of thousands of clones, with about four fifths occurring once and the leading ten covering 1.9%. Sequencing was carried out using peripheral blood. These TCRs come from a woman aged 60-75 years with acute or convalescent COVID-19.

This chain connects TRBV11-2 to TRBJ1-1; the D gene is possibly TRBD1 (5 bases). The CDR3 covers 12 residues. Germline V gene sequence: CDR1 SGHAT, CDR2 FQNNGV. The V and J ends lost 1 base and 7 bases respectively, with 7 bases between them. CDR3 nucleotide sequence: TGTGCCAGCAGCTTAGCAGGGTTTGAAGCTTTCTTT. Translating it yields CASSLAGFEAFF.

This chain links TRBV7-8 with TRBJ1-4, with D unclear. The CDR3 extends over 14 amino acids. Trimming cost V 1 base and J 11 bases, with 14 bases left between them. Germline assignment: CDR1 SGHVS and CDR2 FQNEAQ. The CDR3 is CASSLVVRAGKLFF. The CDR3 DNA sequence: TGTGCCAGCAGCTTAGTAGTGAGGGCTGGGAAACTGTTTTTT.

The chain is built from TRBV7-2 and TRBJ1-1; the D is unclear. This CDR3 comprises 13 residues. Germline CDR1 reads SGHTA; CDR2 reads FQGNSA. V was shortened by 1 base and J by 1 base, with 4 bases between the two germline ends. The chain's CDR3 is CASSLVRNTEAFF. DNA for the CDR3: TGTGCCAGCAGCTTAGTTAGGAACACTGAAGCTTTCTTT.

The chain has TRBV7-2 and TRBJ2-7; D call uncertain. Trimming shortened V by 6 bases and J by 2 bases, and 5 bases separated the two germline ends. CDR1 and CDR2 from the germline V gene are SGHTA and FQGNSA. This CDR3 has 11 amino acids. CDR3 coding DNA: TGTGCCAGCAGTTCCGCCTACGAGCAGTACTTC. Protein product: CASSSAYEQYF.

The rearrangement uses TRBV5-6 and TRBJ2-5; 10 bases agree with TRBD1. Germline trimming cut 0 bases from V and 4 bases from J; bases unmatched to any gene: 15. The CDR3 consists of 19 residues. The V gene's germline CDR1 is SGHDT and CDR2 YYEEEE. In DNA form, the CDR3 reads TGTGCCAGCAGCTTGGCCCTCGGGGTATTGGGACAGGGGCGAGAGACCCAGTACTTC. Translation gives CASSLALGVLGQGRETQYF.

This clone showed up just once. The CDR3 nucleotides are TGTGCCAGCAGCCGAATGACAGGGCAAGCTTTCTTT. This sequence encodes CASSRMTGQAFF. V gene TRBV28 combines with J gene TRBJ1-1; 7 bases align to TRBD1. Germline V CDR1 and CDR2: MDHEN, SYDVKM. J was trimmed by 9 bases and V by 6 bases; bases with no gene match: 7. The CDR3 contains 12 residues.

The gene calls are TRBV6-2 or TRBV6-3 and TRBJ2-7; the match to TRBD2 covers 10 bases. V lost 4 bases and J lost 3; bases outside the gene matches: 6. This CDR3 comprises 15 residues. Germline CDR1 and CDR2: MNHEY and SVGEGT. CDR3 bases: TGTGCCAGCAGTTGGAGCGGGAGGGCCGACTACGAGCAGTACTTC. Residues: CASSWSGRADYEQYF.